These 18 T cell receptor beta chains came from one sample sequenced in a study of tumor-infiltrating lymphocytes in primary liver carcinoma. Starting from approximately 470 ng of total RNA, TCR beta cDNA was produced with a primer in the constant region. Each TCR beta library was derived from three nested multiplex PCR rounds that employed slightly modified ARM-PCR. TRBV1-TRBV30 forward primers paired with a C-beta reverse primer were used in the first two PCR rounds, which ran about 11 cycles each. From the multiplex PCR reads, TCRdb called clonotypes with MiXCR, one entry per CDR3 protein. The sample holds 180,000 or so distinct CDR3 sequences; 50% to 75% are singletons and the top ten take less than 75%. The study extracted blood RNA from unsorted whole blood and also extracted germline DNA. Source material: peripheral blood. These TCRs come from a man in his forties or fifties with primary liver carcinoma and hepatitis B virus infection.

This clonotype showed up just a few times. In DNA form, the CDR3 reads TGCAGCATCGGACCCGAGGGGCAGTTCTTC. As protein: CSIGPEGQFF. This chain joins TRBV29-1 and TRBJ2-1; D may be TRBD2 (5 bases). Trimming stripped 8 bases from V and 12 bases from J, with 14 bases between. The germline CDR1 and CDR2 sequences are SQVTM and ANQGSEA. This CDR3 spans 10 amino acids.

In the case of this clonotype: One end of the junction is discordant with germline, which a read error may explain. The gene calls are TRBV29-1 and TRBJ2-5; 9 bases fit TRBD1. This CDR3 has 14 residues. Germline lookup yields CDR1 SQVTM and CDR2 ANQGSEA. CDR3 DNA: TGCAGCGTGACCCGTTACAGGGGGCGGGAGACCAAGTACTTC. It encodes CSVTRYRGRETKYF.

The count of this clonotype is one. The CDR3: CASSSSGRGYTF. The CDR3 nucleotides read TGTGCCAGCAGTTCGTCAGGGCGTGGCTACACCTTC. V and J are TRBV28 and TRBJ1-2; possible D gene TRBD1, 5 bases. There are 12 residues in the CDR3. V dropped 4 bases and J dropped 7 bases, with 10 bases sitting between them. Germline V gene sequence: CDR1 MDHEN, CDR2 SYDVKM.

This rearrangement joins TRBV14 to TRBJ2-1, with 8 nucleotides matching TRBD2. V was clipped by 0 bases and J by 5 bases; unmatched bases: 12. The germline gives CDR1 SGHDN, CDR2 FVKESK. The CDR3 runs 18 residues. CDR3 amino acids: CASSQDRAGDRSNNEQFF. The CDR3 DNA reads as TGTGCCAGCAGCCAAGATCGAGCGGGAGATAGGTCTAACAATGAGCAGTTCTTC.

Notes on this clonotype: The junction does not match germline at one end; this may be a read error. The gene calls are TRBV29-1 and TRBJ2-7; no clear D gene. CDR1 is SQVTM, CDR2 ANQGSEA, per germline. This CDR3 region has 14 residues. The CDR3 bases are TGCAGCGTTGACATATCGGGCAGCTCCCACGAGCAGTACTTC. This codes for CSVDISGSSHEQYF.

V is TRBV12-3 or TRBV12-4 and J is TRBJ2-6; D call uncertain. Trimming took 3 bases from V and 0 from J, leaving 24 bases between them. The CDR3 extends over 21 amino acids. The CDR3 region is CASSLDPIFRTLGSGANVLTF. DNA of the CDR3: TGTGCCAGCAGTTTGGACCCCATTTTTAGAACACTGGGCTCTGGGGCCAACGTCCTGACTTTC.

As concerns this clonotype: Possible read error: a much larger clone is one base away. The CDR3 loop reads CAISESPRDAQYF. CDR3 sequence (DNA): TGTGCCATCAGTGAGTCCCCCCGAGATGCGCAGTATTTT. The genes are TRBV10-3 and TRBJ2-3; unclear D gene. CDR1 and CDR2 from the germline V gene are ENHRY and SYGVKD. The CDR3 has 13 residues.

Regarding this clonotype: At one boundary the junction diverges from the germline segment, which might be a read error. The chain carries TRBV11-2 and TRBJ2-7; D is undetermined. The CDR3 is 14 amino acids. CDR1 SGHAT and CDR2 FQNNGV come from the germline V gene. The CDR3 here is CASNLTDEVYEQYF. The CDR3 nucleotides read TGTGCCAGCAACTTAACCGACGAAGTATACGAGCAGTACTTC.

As concerns this clonotype: At one end, the junction sequence differs from germline, possibly due to a read error. V usage is TRBV14 and J usage is TRBJ2-2, with 9 bases aligning to TRBD1. Germline CDR1 and CDR2: SGHDN and FVKESK. This CDR3 is built from 15 residues. The DNA of the CDR3 is TGTGCCAGCAGCCCGCCGGGGACAGGGAACGGGGGGCTGTTTTTT. Its protein is CASSPPGTGNGGLFF.

The V and J genes are TRBV10-3 and TRBJ1-1; D might be TRBD1 (5 bases). Trimming stripped 10 bases from V and 8 bases from J, with 23 bases between. CDR1 ENHRY and CDR2 SYGVKD come from the germline V gene. The CDR3 length is 14 residues. The DNA of the CDR3 is TGTGCCACCGTTTGGGGCCCTCCCGACGGGGAAGCTTTCTTT. This gives the protein CATVWGPPDGEAFF.

On this clonotype: Being one base from a much bigger clone, this may be a read error. The rearrangement uses TRBV5-6 and TRBJ2-2; perhaps TRBD2 as D (6 bases). Germline CDR1 SGHDT, CDR2 YYEEEE. This CDR3 spans 14 amino acids. In DNA, the CDR3 is TGTGCCAGCAGCTTGGCCCAGAACACCGGGGAGGTGTTTTTT. Its translation is CASSLAQNTGEVFF. Full variable domain (outside the CDR3, taken from reference TRBV5-6 and TRBJ2-2): DAGVTQSPTHLIKTRGQQVTLRCSPKSGHDTVSWYQQALGQGPQFIFQYYEEEERQRGNFPDRFSGHQFPNYSSELNVNALLLGDSALYLCASSLAQNTGEVFFGEGSRLTVL.

This clonotype has at least ten counts. The chain has TRBV11-2 and TRBJ2-1; 9 nucleotides match TRBD2. CDR1 is SGHAT, CDR2 FQNNGV, per germline. This CDR3 contains 13 residues. J gave up 8 bases and V 6 bases, and 5 bases lay outside the gene matches. This CDR3 is CASRAGGAHEQFF. The DNA of the CDR3 is TGTGCCAGCAGGGCGGGAGGGGCCCATGAGCAGTTCTTC.

For this clonotype: A much larger clonotype is one base distant, so this may be a read error. The genes are TRBV11-3 and TRBJ2-1, with 9 positions matching TRBD2. The length of the CDR3 is 15 residues. The V gene end was trimmed by 5 bases and the J gene end by 11 bases; junction bases not matched to a gene: 13. The V gene's germline CDR1 is SGHNT and CDR2 YENEEA. Here the CDR3 reads CASSRGVAGVNKQFF. DNA of the CDR3: TGTGCCAGCAGCCGCGGGGTAGCGGGAGTGAACAAGCAGTTCTTC.

Remarks on this clonotype: At one end the junction does not follow the germline gene, possibly because of a read error. V usage is TRBV4-1 and J usage is TRBJ1-2, with 8 bases aligning to TRBD1. In germline, CDR1 is MGHRA, CDR2 YSYEKL. The length of the CDR3 is 15 residues. The CDR3 reads CATSQGAGTNYGYTF. For the CDR3, the DNA is TGCGCCACCAGCCAGGGGGCAGGAACAAACTATGGCTACACCTTC.

The V and J genes are TRBV6-5 and TRBJ1-5; D is unclear. This CDR3 is 15 amino acids long. V was cut by 2 bases and J by 0 bases, with 8 bases left in between. In germline, CDR1 is MNHEY, CDR2 SVGAGI. CDR3 loop: CASSYARNSNQPQHF. The CDR3 nucleotides read TGTGCCAGCAGTTACGCACGGAATAGCAATCAGCCCCAGCATTTT.

The sample holds many counts of this clonotype. The chain combines TRBV29-1 with TRBJ1-5; TRBD1 is a possible D gene (5 bases). V lost 6 bases to trimming and J lost 4 bases, with 10 bases between them. CDR1 and CDR2 (germline): SQVTM, ANQGSEA. The CDR3 is 12 residues long. CDR3 DNA sequence: TGCAGCGTACAGGAAGGGAATCAGCCCCAGCATTTT. Translated: CSVQEGNQPQHF.

The V gene is TRBV5-5, the J gene TRBJ2-7, with 11 bases matching TRBD1. V lost 2 bases, J lost 4 bases, and 5 bases stayed unmatched. This CDR3 spans 15 amino acids. CDR1 and CDR2 from the germline V gene are SGHKS and YYEKEE (reference sequence). The CDR3 sequence: CASSLLDRGLYEQYF. CDR3 nucleotide sequence: TGTGCCAGCAGCTTACTGGACAGGGGGCTATACGAGCAGTACTTC. The whole variable domain, filled in from reference TRBV5-5 and TRBJ2-7, reads DAGVTQSPTHLIKTRGQQVTLRCSPISGHKSVSWYQQVLGQGPQFIFQYYEKEERGRGNFPDRFSARQFPNYSSELNVNALLLGDSALYLCASSLLDRGLYEQYFGPGTRLTVT.

The V gene is TRBV29-1, the J gene TRBJ1-2, with D possibly being TRBD1 (6 bases). The CDR3 length is 18 residues. CDR1 is SQVTM and CDR2 is ANQGSEA in the germline V gene. V lost 5 bases and J lost 3, with 28 bases in between. The CDR3 loop reads CSVNNSESMGALDYGYTF. CDR3 nucleotide sequence: TGCAGCGTTAACAATTCAGAGTCTATGGGGGCCCTCGACTATGGCTACACCTTC.